The sequence of this T cell receptor (beta chain) was determined in a study of CD8+ T cells in alopecia areata. Extracted RNA was reverse transcribed into cDNA, the sequencing template. Profiling relied on immunoSEQ multiplex PCR, and the TCRdb table lists in-frame clones only, not all of them. The sample holds 130,000 to 150,000 clones; 80% to 90% are singletons and the top ten take around 15%. Both CD4+ and CD8+ T cells were separated by sorting PBMCs. The sample consisted of CD8+ T cells sorted from blood, taken at week 0. The TCR was taken from a human donor with alopecia areata.

CDR3 amino acids: CASTQRGGSEQFF. CDR3 bases: TGTGCCAGCACTCAGCGGGGGGGATCTGAGCAGTTCTTC. The rearrangement joins TRBV2 to TRBJ2-1, with TRBD2 matching over 10 bases. The germline CDR1 and CDR2 sequences are SNHLY and FYNNEI. V lost 7 bases, J lost 9 bases, and 6 bases stayed unmatched. CDR3 length equals 13 residues.